The 13 T cell receptor beta chains below were found in one sample sequenced in a study of glioma-infiltrating T cells after dendritic cell vaccination. Time point defined: after dendritic cell vaccination, including at tumor progression/relapse. The protocol was immunoSEQ multiplex PCR, while the TCRdb copy is restricted to in-frame clones and leaves out a portion. The sample has approximately 110,000 clones, 85% to 90% seen once. The sample here was blood, taken after dendritic cell vaccination. These receptors all come from a human donor with glioblastoma.

The chain links TRBV30 to TRBJ2-5; the D gene is possibly TRBD1 (6 bases). The CDR3 sequence is 13 residues long. Trimming stripped 0 bases from V and 5 bases from J, with 10 bases between. Germline V CDR1 and CDR2: GTSNPN, SVGIG (reference sequence). CDR3 nucleotide sequence: TGTGCCTGGAGTGTGGGCACAGGGGAGACCCAGTACTTC. It specifies CAWSVGTGETQYF.

The V and J genes are TRBV2 and TRBJ2-5; D possibly corresponds to TRBD2 (5 bases). The CDR3 spans 15 residues. Germline V gene lookup returns CDR1 SNHLY and CDR2 FYNNEI. V was shortened by 0 bases and J by 5 bases, with 13 bases between the two germline ends. The DNA of the CDR3 is TGTGCCAGCAGTGAAGCGCTTACTAGAGTTGAGACCCAGTACTTC. This codes for CASSEALTRVETQYF.

This chain uses TRBV19 with TRBJ2-7; 7 bases fit TRBD2. Trimming removed 10 bases from V and 5 bases from J; junction bases left unmatched: 14. This CDR3 is built from 14 residues. CDR1 and CDR2 from the germline V gene are LNHDA and SQIVND (reference sequence). CDR3 residues: CATRAMASGDEQYF. The CDR3 bases are TGTGCCACCAGAGCGATGGCTAGCGGCGACGAGCAGTACTTC.

The chain employs TRBV7-9 and TRBJ2-2; tentative D call: TRBD2 (6 bases). Germline V gene lookup returns CDR1 SEHNR and CDR2 FQNEAQ (reference sequence). The CDR3 length is 14 residues. The V and J ends lost 8 bases and 1 base respectively, with 11 bases between them. The CDR3 spells CASGGAGNTGELFF. CDR3 nucleotide sequence: TGTGCCAGCGGAGGGGCAGGGAACACCGGGGAGCTGTTTTTT.

This chain links TRBV13 with TRBJ2-7; 13 bases agree with TRBD2. The CDR3 has 17 amino acids. V lost 5 bases, J lost 0 bases, and 7 bases stayed unmatched. Germline CDR1 and CDR2: PRHDT and FYEKMQ (reference sequence). The CDR3 is CASSIGLAGATSYEQYF. CDR3 in DNA: TGTGCCAGCAGCATCGGACTAGCGGGAGCTACCTCCTACGAGCAGTACTTC.

V and J are TRBV2 and TRBJ2-7; no clear D. The V and J ends lost 3 bases and 9 bases respectively, with 15 bases between them. This CDR3 comprises 13 residues. CDR1 is SNHLY, CDR2 FYNNEI, per germline. CDR3 nucleotides: TGTGCCAGCAGTGATACTAATCCGATAGGGCAGTACTTC. This translates into CASSDTNPIGQYF.

The rearrangement joins TRBV5-1 to TRBJ2-1; D possibly corresponds to TRBD1 (6 bases). V was clipped by 2 bases and J by 7 bases, with 16 bases between them. The CDR3 totals 15 residues. Looked up from germline, CDR1 is SGHRS and CDR2 is YFSETQ. CDR3 amino acids: CASSFRRGDRNEQFF. The CDR3 bases are TGCGCCAGCAGCTTTCGCAGGGGTGATCGAAATGAGCAGTTCTTC.

Only one count was recorded for this clone. The chain links TRBV5-1 to TRBJ2-1, with 10 bases fitting TRBD2. Germline assignment: CDR1 SGHRS and CDR2 YFSETQ. The ends lost 4 bases at V and 4 bases at J; junction bases unmatched: 11. CDR3 length: 17 amino acids. The CDR3 sequence: CASSRHETSGLYNEQFF. The CDR3 nucleotides are TGCGCCAGCAGCCGCCACGAGACTAGCGGGCTATACAATGAGCAGTTCTTC.

The gene calls are TRBV19 and TRBJ2-3; D gene unclear. Germline V CDR1 and CDR2: LNHDA, SQIVND (reference sequence). CDR3 length: 15 residues. The V and J ends lost 5 bases and 3 bases respectively, with 15 bases between them. The CDR3 DNA follows: TGTGCCAGTAGTCCCCAGGTGAAGTCTACAGATACGCAGTATTTT. Amino acid sequence: CASSPQVKSTDTQYF.

The chain employs TRBV5-1 and TRBJ2-7, with TRBD1 identical over 9 bases. V shed 0 bases and J 3 bases; nucleotides not matched to a gene: 7. CDR1 and CDR2 from the germline V gene are SGHRS and YFSETQ. The CDR3 covers 16 residues. CDR3 loop: CASSLGTGVVIYEQYF. The DNA of the CDR3 is TGCGCCAGCAGCTTGGGGACAGGGGTCGTCATCTACGAGCAGTACTTC.

The chain joins TRBV9 to TRBJ2-2, with 8 bases matching TRBD2. Germline CDR1 reads SGDLS; CDR2 reads YYNGEE. CDR3 size: 17 residues. Trimming at V came to 0 bases and at J to 0 bases, leaving 4 bases not matched to a gene. The CDR3 here is CASSVDGAGANTGELFF. Written as DNA, the CDR3 is TGTGCCAGCAGCGTAGACGGAGCGGGGGCGAACACCGGGGAGCTGTTTTTT. The full variable domain, with the rest looked up from reference TRBV9 and TRBJ2-2, is DSGVTQTPKHLITATGQRVTLRCSPRSGDLSVYWYQQSLDQGLQFLIQYYNGEERAKGNILERFSAQQFPDLHSELNLSSLELGDSALYFCASSVDGAGANTGELFFGEGSRLTVL.

CDR3 sequence (DNA): TGTGCCAGCAGCCGTACCGGGACTTTTACCTACGAGCAGTACTTC. Amino acids: CASSRTGTFTYEQYF. The rearrangement joins TRBV28 to TRBJ2-7, with a possible D match to TRBD2 (6 bases). The CDR3 runs to 15 residues. V lost 6 bases and J lost 2, with 17 bases in between. Germline V gene data show CDR1 as MDHEN and CDR2 as SYDVKM.

This clone was picked up one time. V usage is TRBV6-5 and J usage is TRBJ1-6; TRBD1 matches 7 bases. CDR3 length: 13 amino acids. Germline CDR1 MNHEY, CDR2 SVGAGI. Germline trimming cut 7 bases from V and 14 bases from J; bases unmatched to any gene: 11. CDR3 residues: CASMGQTSAALHF. CDR3 DNA sequence: TGTGCCAGCATGGGACAGACTTCGGCGGCCCTCCACTTT.